Below, 20 T cell receptor beta chains from the same sample are listed, as sequenced in a study of T-cell reconstitution after alpha-beta-depleted transplantation in children. Unique molecular identifiers were built into the TCRbeta library. From the PCR reads, TCRdb called clonotypes with MiXCR, one entry per CDR3 protein. Among about 420,000 distinct CDR3 sequences, about a sixth were seen once, and the ten largest hold just under 30%. The specimen was PBMCs, mostly from graft donor cells, collected 360 days after TCRalphabeta/CD19-depleted stem cell transplant. The receptors here all came from a boy under three years old who had a stem cell transplant for Wiskott-Aldrich syndrome, so the T cells may come from the graft donor.

The table lists this clonotype with a few counts. The chain uses TRBV6-2 or TRBV6-3 and TRBJ2-2; 11 positions agree with TRBD2. The CDR3 has 20 residues. CDR1 MNHEY and CDR2 SVGEGT come from the germline V gene. With V trimmed by 0 bases and J by 6 bases, 15 bases remained unmatched. The CDR3, as DNA: TGTGCCAGCAGTTACTCAGGGCTAGCGGGAGGCCGGGGTTCGGCCGGGGAGCTGTTTTTT. Residues: CASSYSGLAGGRGSAGELFF.

The rearrangement joins TRBV12-3 or TRBV12-4 to TRBJ2-1; either TRBD1 or TRBD2 may fit D (5 bases each). This CDR3 has 14 residues. V was trimmed by 5 bases and J by 10 bases, leaving 18 bases between them. The CDR3 region has the DNA TGTGCCAGCAGTACCGGGACCGTTACAAGGGAGCAGTTCTTC. It translates to CASSTGTVTREQFF.

The V and J genes are TRBV5-1 and TRBJ2-5; 16 bases are a match to TRBD2. The CDR3 extends over 16 amino acids. V dropped 4 bases and J dropped 5; count of bases not matched to a gene: 5. The germline CDR1 and CDR2 sequences are SGHRS and YFSETQ. DNA for the CDR3: TGCGCCAGCAGCCTCGGGACTAGCGGGGGGGCCGAGACCCAGTACTTC. Translated, it gives CASSLGTSGGAETQYF.

V usage is TRBV19 and J usage is TRBJ1-2; D is perhaps TRBD1 (5 bases). CDR3 length equals 14 residues. Germline loops: CDR1 LNHDA, CDR2 SQIVND (reference sequence). V gave up 10 bases and J gave up 2 bases, with 17 bases separating them. The CDR3 here is CATSITAGNYGYTF. CDR3 in DNA: TGTGCCACCTCCATTACGGCAGGGAACTATGGCTACACCTTC.

V is TRBV4-1 and J is TRBJ2-5; D might be TRBD2 (6 bases). There are 15 residues in the CDR3. The germline CDR1 and CDR2 sequences are MGHRA and YSYEKL. Trimming removed 3 bases from V and 1 base from J, with 12 bases in between. The CDR3 DNA reads as TGCGCCAGCAGCCAGACGGGACTCTCCCAAGAGACCCAGTACTTC. Its translation: CASSQTGLSQETQYF.

This clonotype was recorded a few times. This chain connects TRBV6-5 to TRBJ2-5; 8 nucleotides match TRBD1. The germline V gene has CDR1 MNHEY and CDR2 SVGAGI. The CDR3 length is 15 residues. Trimming at V came to 2 bases and at J to 9 bases, leaving 11 bases not matched to a gene. The CDR3 loop is CASSYGQGDRRPQYF. The CDR3 DNA is TGTGCCAGCAGTTACGGTCAAGGGGACAGGCGTCCCCAGTACTTC.

The chain has TRBV11-2 and TRBJ2-2; D remains unclear. The CDR3 spans 18 residues. CDR1 is SGHAT, CDR2 FQNNGV, per germline. V shed 3 bases and J shed 1 base, with 18 bases lying between them. This CDR3 is CASSFWAVRRKNTGELFF. CDR3 in DNA: TGTGCCAGCAGCTTTTGGGCGGTACGCAGGAAGAACACCGGGGAGCTGTTTTTT. Together with reference TRBV11-2 and TRBJ2-2, the CDR3 gives the full variable domain: EAGVAQSPRYKIIEKRQSVAFWCNPISGHATLYWYQQILGQGPKLLIQFQNNGVVDDSQLPKDRFSAERLKGVDSTLKIQPAKLEDSAVYLCASSFWAVRRKNTGELFFGEGSRLTVL.

This clonotype came up a few times. The chain carries TRBV29-1 and TRBJ2-7; D call uncertain. The V end was cut by 4 bases, the J end by 2 bases, with 6 bases between. Germline loops: CDR1 SQVTM, CDR2 ANQGSEA. CDR3 length: 11 residues. The CDR3 sequence: CSVGVAYEQYF. The DNA for the CDR3 is TGCAGCGTTGGGGTCGCCTACGAGCAGTACTTC.

The chain couples TRBV7-2 to TRBJ2-7; the D gene is possibly TRBD1 (6 bases). CDR1 is SGHTA and CDR2 is FQGNSA in the germline V gene. The length of the CDR3 is 13 residues. The V end was cut by 5 bases, the J end by 13 bases, with 21 bases between. This CDR3 reads CASSPRMGATEYF. Written as DNA, the CDR3 is TGTGCCAGCAGCCCCCGGATGGGGGCCACGGAATACTTC.

The chain uses TRBV5-1 and TRBJ2-5, with D unclear. CDR3 length: 13 residues. Trimming pared 4 bases from V and 3 bases from J, leaving 10 bases between. Germline CDR1 SGHRS, CDR2 YFSETQ. DNA for the CDR3: TGCGCCAGCAGCGTCCGGCCGAAAGAGACCCAGTACTTC. Translated, it gives CASSVRPKETQYF.

This clonotype showed up many times. The CDR3 DNA follows: TGTGCCAGCAGCCTCGACCACACAGATACGCAGTATTTT. Its protein product is CASSLDHTDTQYF. The chain is built from TRBV12-3 or TRBV12-4 and TRBJ2-3; D not resolved. CDR3 size: 13 residues. V was cut by 6 bases and J by 2 bases, with 9 bases left in between.

The chain has TRBV6-5 and TRBJ2-4; 9 bases match TRBD1. After removal of 4 bases from V and 0 bases from J, the junction contained 10 bases not matched to a gene. Germline-derived CDR1 and CDR2 are MNHEY and SVGAGI. This CDR3 has 18 amino acids. CDR3 coding DNA: TGTGCCAGCAGTTCCGGGACAGGGACGATTCTAGCCAAAAACATTCAGTACTTC. It codes for CASSSGTGTILAKNIQYF.

This clonotype was detected a few times. The rearrangement uses TRBV7-6 and TRBJ2-7; D is unresolved. CDR3 length: 12 residues. Trimming pared 2 bases from V and 6 bases from J, leaving 8 bases between. The germline CDR1 and CDR2 sequences are SGHVS and FNYEAQ. CDR3 region: CASSLRGIEQYF. The DNA for the CDR3 is TGTGCCAGCAGCTTACGCGGAATCGAGCAGTACTTC.

This clonotype has at least ten counts. The chain links TRBV5-1 to TRBJ2-1; TRBD2 matches 11 bases. The V and J ends lost 1 base and 4 bases, in that order; junction bases with no gene match: 7. Germline V lookup: CDR1 SGHRS, CDR2 YFSETQ. The CDR3 extends over 17 amino acids. CDR3 DNA: TGCGCCAGCAGCTTGATTAGCGGGGGGGCGATTTACAATGAGCAGTTCTTC. The encoded protein is CASSLISGGAIYNEQFF.

The sample holds a few counts of this clonotype. J is TRBJ2-1 and V is TRBV18, with D possibly matching TRBD2 (5 bases). Germline CDR1 reads KGHSH; CDR2 reads LQKENI. CDR3 length: 12 amino acids. The V end was cut by 4 bases, the J end by 12 bases, with 13 bases between. The CDR3 DNA sequence: TGTGCCAGCTCACTTTCTAGCATGGGGCAGTTCTTC. Translated: CASSLSSMGQFF.

V gene TRBV13 combines with J gene TRBJ2-7, with no clear D. Trimming took off 5 bases at V and 0 bases at J, with 11 bases between the two ends. This CDR3 contains 14 residues. Germline lookup yields CDR1 PRHDT and CDR2 FYEKMQ (reference sequence). CDR3 DNA: TGTGCCAGCAGCCCAGATCCTATCTCCTACGAGCAGTACTTC. Translation: CASSPDPISYEQYF.

This clonotype turned up a few times. V usage is TRBV5-5 and J usage is TRBJ2-3; D unclear. The V gene lost 5 bases and the J gene lost 2 bases, with 9 bases spanning the gap. The CDR3 length is 13 residues. Germline lookup yields CDR1 SGHKS and CDR2 YYEKEE (reference sequence). The CDR3 spells CASRIRVTDTQYF. DNA for the CDR3: TGTGCCAGCAGGATCCGGGTCACAGATACGCAGTATTTT.

The chain is built from TRBV11-2 and TRBJ2-7; D not resolved. Trimming took 5 bases from V and 1 from J, leaving 9 bases between them. The CDR3 spans 13 residues. Germline lookup yields CDR1 SGHAT and CDR2 FQNNGV. The CDR3 here is CASSTVRSYEQYF. The DNA for the CDR3 is TGTGCCAGCAGCACAGTTCGATCCTACGAGCAGTACTTC.

Only a few counts were recorded for this clonotype. CDR3 nucleotides: TGTGCCAGCAGCTTAGTCGGGGGGTCTTCAGATACGCAGTATTTT. Protein: CASSLVGGSSDTQYF. The chain links TRBV7-2 to TRBJ2-3, with 7 bases aligning to TRBD2. The CDR3 loop spans 15 amino acids. The trim removed 1 base at V and 4 bases at J, leaving 5 bases unmatched. Germline assignment: CDR1 SGHTA and CDR2 FQGNSA.

This clonotype has at least ten counts. The chain carries TRBV7-2 and TRBJ1-6; TRBD1 matches 8 bases. V dropped 3 bases and J dropped 8; count of bases not matched to a gene: 6. Germline V gene sequence: CDR1 SGHTA, CDR2 FQGNSA. The CDR3 runs 15 residues. Written as DNA, the CDR3 is TGTGCCAGCAGCTTCAGGACAGGGAGGGATTCACCCCTCCACTTT. Residues: CASSFRTGRDSPLHF.